These 14 T cell receptor beta chains came from one sample sequenced in a study of CD8 T cells in Susac syndrome. RNA was extracted with the RNeasy kit, and a quantity of roughly 0.45 to 1 ug was reverse transcribed using random hexamers. Each CDR3 protein is one row after TCRdb ran MiXCR on the immunoSEQ multiplex PCR reads. This sample carries some 200,000 distinct CDR3 sequences, roughly 96% of them seen once, and the ten largest clones take 0.085% to 0.095%. The specimen was CD4+ T cells from PBMCs. Source of these receptors: a human donor with multiple sclerosis.

The chain couples TRBV11-2 to TRBJ1-2, with D maybe TRBD1 (6 bases). Germline CDR1 reads SGHAT; CDR2 reads FQNNGV. The CDR3 contains 14 residues. Trimming stripped 5 bases from V and 6 bases from J, with 16 bases between. The CDR3 DNA is TGTGCCAGCAGCGTACCGTGGTCAGGGGATGGCTACACCTTC. It yields the protein CASSVPWSGDGYTF.

This sequence joins TRBV20-1 and TRBJ2-4; possible D gene TRBD1, 8 bases. CDR3 length: 20 residues. Germline loops: CDR1 DFQATT, CDR2 SNEGSKA (reference sequence). V lost 6 bases, J lost 0 bases, and 30 bases lay in between. CDR3 amino acids: CSATPYLGQGGERAKNIQYF. The CDR3, as DNA: TGCAGTGCCACCCCCTATTTAGGACAGGGAGGGGAACGAGCCAAAAACATTCAGTACTTC.

The V gene is TRBV24-1, the J gene TRBJ2-1; weak D call: TRBD1 (6 bases). The V end lost 3 bases, the J end lost 0 bases, and 11 bases lay between the germline ends. Germline values: CDR1 KGHDR, CDR2 SFDVKD. CDR3 size: 16 residues. The CDR3 sequence is CATSDRLTGSYNEQFF. In DNA form, the CDR3 reads TGTGCCACCAGTGATCGATTGACAGGCTCCTACAATGAGCAGTTCTTC.

This chain uses TRBV13 with TRBJ2-5; possible D gene TRBD1, 5 bases. CDR3 size: 12 residues. Germline CDR1 is PRHDT and CDR2 is FYEKMQ (reference sequence). Trimming removed 5 bases at V and 8 bases at J, with 12 bases between. The CDR3 loop reads CASSPDRATQYF. For the CDR3, the DNA is TGTGCCAGCAGCCCTGACAGAGCTACCCAGTACTTC. Using reference TRBV13 and TRBJ2-5 for the parts outside the CDR3, the full variable domain is AAGVIQSPRHLIKEKRETATLKCYPIPRHDTVYWYQQGPGQDPQFLISFYEKMQSDKGSIPDRFSAQQFSDYHSELNMSSLELGDSALYFCASSPDRATQYFGPGTRLLVL.

The chain employs TRBV20-1 and TRBJ2-3; 7 bases are a match to TRBD1. CDR3 length: 14 amino acids. After removal of 2 bases from V and 4 bases from J, the junction contained 6 bases not matched to a gene. Germline V gives CDR1 DFQATT, CDR2 SNEGSKA (reference sequence). CDR3 in DNA: TGCAGTGCTAGAAGGGGGCCGACTTCAGATACGCAGTATTTT. It is translated as CSARRGPTSDTQYF.

This chain uses TRBV2 with TRBJ2-7; 7 bases agree with TRBD2. The CDR3 runs to 13 residues. Germline V gives CDR1 SNHLY, CDR2 FYNNEI. The V segment lost 6 bases and the J segment 2 bases; nucleotides outside the gene matches: 4. The CDR3 loop reads CASSAGTTYEQYF. The CDR3 coding sequence is TGTGCCAGCAGCGCCGGGACTACCTACGAGCAGTACTTC.

The V call is TRBV20-1, the J call TRBJ1-6; 8 nucleotides line up with TRBD1. Trimming at V came to 0 bases and at J to 5 bases, leaving 3 bases not matched to a gene. CDR1 is DFQATT, CDR2 SNEGSKA, per germline (reference sequence). This CDR3 has 15 amino acids. CDR3 nucleotides: TGCAGTGCTAGAGATCAGGGGGCTAATAATTCACCCCTCCACTTT. Translating it yields CSARDQGANNSPLHF.

This clonotype was counted a few times. This sequence joins TRBV18 and TRBJ1-1; D not resolved. Germline V CDR1 and CDR2: KGHSH, LQKENI. V lost 3 bases and J 2 bases, leaving 4 bases between the germline ends. This CDR3 spans 12 amino acids. Here the CDR3 reads CASSPLNTEAFF. CDR3 DNA sequence: TGTGCCAGCTCACCCCTAAACACTGAAGCTTTCTTT. The full variable domain, rest sourced from reference TRBV18 and TRBJ1-1, is NAGVMQNPRHLVRRRGQEARLRCSPMKGHSHVYWYRQLPEEGLKFMVYLQKENIIDESGMPKERFSAEFPKEGPSILRIQQVVRGDSAAYFCASSPLNTEAFFGQGTRLTVV.

The gene calls are TRBV7-9 and TRBJ1-2; no definite D call. The CDR3 sequence is 13 residues long. V gave up 1 base and J gave up 3 bases, with 6 bases separating them. The germline V gene encodes CDR1 SEHNR and CDR2 FQNEAQ (reference sequence). CDR3 loop: CASSLGTYYGYTF. CDR3 DNA sequence: TGTGCCAGCAGCTTAGGCACTTACTATGGCTACACCTTC.

The chain carries TRBV14 and TRBJ1-2; D unresolved. The ends were cut back, 2 bases at V and 4 bases at J, with 5 bases in the middle. The CDR3 has 12 amino acids. Germline V gene lookup returns CDR1 SGHDN and CDR2 FVKESK. This chain's CDR3 is CASSQQSYGYTF. CDR3 nucleotide sequence: TGTGCCAGCAGCCAACAGAGCTATGGCTACACCTTC.

The chain is built from TRBV6-5 and TRBJ2-3; perhaps D is TRBD1 or TRBD2 (5 bases each). This CDR3 has 14 residues. Germline V gives CDR1 MNHEY, CDR2 SVGAGI. V was trimmed by 6 bases and J by 4 bases, leaving 14 bases between them. CDR3 in amino acids: CASRGRGSADTQYF. The CDR3, as DNA: TGTGCCAGCAGGGGCCGGGGCTCGGCAGATACGCAGTATTTT.

The J gene is TRBJ2-1, the V gene TRBV7-8, with 12 bases lining up with TRBD2. Germline CDR1 SGHVS, CDR2 FQNEAQ. J lost 2 bases, V lost 7 bases, and 3 bases had no gene match. This CDR3 is built from 15 residues. CDR3 protein: CASTRTSGAYNEQFF. CDR3 coding DNA: TGTGCCAGCACCCGGACTAGCGGGGCCTACAATGAGCAGTTCTTC.

This clonotype was observed once. J is TRBJ2-7 and V is TRBV7-2; no clear D gene. Trimming pared 0 bases from V and 4 bases from J, leaving 10 bases between. The CDR3 sequence is 14 residues long. CDR1 and CDR2 from the germline V gene are SGHTA and FQGNSA. The CDR3 spells CASSLALWGYEQYF. In DNA form, the CDR3 reads TGTGCCAGCAGCTTAGCGCTCTGGGGATACGAGCAGTACTTC.

The rearrangement uses TRBV30 and TRBJ2-2; 16 bases are shared with TRBD2. V gave up 3 bases and J gave up 7 bases; unmatched junction bases: 8. Germline CDR1 GTSNPN, CDR2 SVGIG (reference sequence). This CDR3 has 17 residues. As DNA, the CDR3 is TGTGCCTGGAGCCCCGGGACTAGCGGGGGGGCCGGCGGGGAGCTGTTTTTT. As protein: CAWSPGTSGGAGGELFF.